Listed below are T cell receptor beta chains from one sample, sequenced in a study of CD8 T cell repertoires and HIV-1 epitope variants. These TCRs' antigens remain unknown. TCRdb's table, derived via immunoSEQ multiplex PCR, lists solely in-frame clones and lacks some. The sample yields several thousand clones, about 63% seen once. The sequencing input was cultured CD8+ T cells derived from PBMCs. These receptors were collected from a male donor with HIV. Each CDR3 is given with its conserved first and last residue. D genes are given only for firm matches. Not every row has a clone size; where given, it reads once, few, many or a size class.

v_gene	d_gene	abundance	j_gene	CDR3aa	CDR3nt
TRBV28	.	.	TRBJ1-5	CASTQDSLLHQPQHF	TGTGCCAGCACCCAAGACAGTTTACTTCATCAGCCCCAGCATTTT
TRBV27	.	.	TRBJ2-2	CASSPGVNTGELFF	TGTGCCAGCAGTCCAGGGGTGAACACCGGGGAGCTGTTTTTT
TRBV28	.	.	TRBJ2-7	CASSLSSYEQYF	TGTGCCAGCAGTTTATCTAGCTACGAGCAGTACTTC
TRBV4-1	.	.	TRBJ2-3	CASSQGARRGSSTDTQYF	TGCGCCAGCAGCCAAGGGGCCCGCAGGGGATCTAGCACAGATACGCAGTATTTT
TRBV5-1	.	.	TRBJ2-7	CASSLEVEQYF	TGCGCCAGCAGCTTGGAGGTCGAGCAGTACTTC
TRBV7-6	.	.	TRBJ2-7	CASSPGLRDTYEQYF	TGTGCCAGCAGCCCCGGGCTTAGGGATACCTACGAGCAGTACTTC
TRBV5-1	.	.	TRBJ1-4	CASSSNRETNEKLFF	TGCGCCAGCAGCTCTAACAGGGAGACTAATGAAAAACTGTTTTTT
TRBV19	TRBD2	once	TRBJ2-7	CASAELAGYEQYF	TGTGCCAGTGCGGAACTAGCGGGTTACGAGCAGTACTTC
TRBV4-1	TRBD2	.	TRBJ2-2	CASSQSSGANTGELFF	TGCGCCAGCAGCCAATCTAGCGGAGCGAACACCGGGGAGCTGTTTTTT
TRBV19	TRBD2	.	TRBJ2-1	CASSFSGSSYNEQFF	TGTGCCAGTAGTTTTAGCGGGAGCTCCTACAATGAGCAGTTCTTC
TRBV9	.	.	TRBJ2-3	CASSVAPPGSPTDTQYF	TGTGCCAGCAGCGTAGCTCCCCCAGGGTCCCCCACAGATACGCAGTATTTT
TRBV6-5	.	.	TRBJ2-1	CASSYGGRGYDEQFF	TGTGCCAGCAGTTACGGGGGCAGGGGTTATGATGAGCAGTTCTTC
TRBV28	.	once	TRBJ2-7	CASTYSYEQYF	TGTGCCAGCACCTATTCCTACGAGCAGTACTTC
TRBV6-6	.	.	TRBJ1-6	CASSGGAENSPLHF	TGTGCCAGCAGCGGAGGGGCAGAGAATTCACCCCTCCACTTT
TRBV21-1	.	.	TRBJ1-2	CASSKARQGYTF	TGTGCCAGCAGCAAAGCGAGACAGGGCTACACCTTC
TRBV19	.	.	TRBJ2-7	CASSRESWDEQYF	TGTGCCAGTAGTCGGGAGAGTTGGGACGAGCAGTACTTC
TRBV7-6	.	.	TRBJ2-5	CASSLASTQETQYF	TGTGCCAGCAGCTTAGCCTCCACGCAGGAGACCCAGTACTTC
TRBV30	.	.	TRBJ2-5	CAWSVVELQETQYF	TGTGCCTGGAGTGTAGTCGAATTACAAGAGACCCAGTACTTC
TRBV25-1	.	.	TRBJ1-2	CASKAPRGEGYTF	TGTGCCAGCAAAGCCCCTCGGGGGGAAGGCTACACCTTC
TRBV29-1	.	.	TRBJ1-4	CSVWSNEKLFF	TGCAGCGTTTGGAGTAATGAAAAACTGTTTTTT
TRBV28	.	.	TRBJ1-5	CASSLSQPQHF	TGTGCCAGCAGTTTGAGTCAGCCCCAGCATTTT
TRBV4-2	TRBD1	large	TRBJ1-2	CASSLGDSGRGGYTF	TGTGCCAGCAGCCTAGGGGACAGCGGGAGGGGTGGCTACACCTTC
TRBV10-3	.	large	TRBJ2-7	CATLGDSTYEQYF	TGTGCCACCCTAGGGGACTCTACTTACGAGCAGTACTTC
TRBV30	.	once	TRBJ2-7	CAWRVDNSYEQYF	TGTGCCTGGAGGGTAGACAACTCCTACGAGCAGTACTTC
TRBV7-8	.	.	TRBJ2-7	CASSLEGSSVEQYF	TGTGCCAGCAGCTTAGAGGGCTCTTCCGTTGAGCAGTACTTC
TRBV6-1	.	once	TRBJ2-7	CASTEGGDEQYF	TGTGCCAGCACCGAAGGGGGAGACGAGCAGTACTTC
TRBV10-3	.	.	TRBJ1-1	CAISEGDTEAFF	TGTGCCATCAGTGAAGGCGACACTGAAGCTTTCTTT
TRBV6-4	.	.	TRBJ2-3	CASSSLDTQYF	TGTGCCAGCAGCTCTTTGGATACGCAGTATTTT
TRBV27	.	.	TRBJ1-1	CASSLSSFGTEAFF	TGTGCCAGCAGTTTGTCATCCTTCGGAACGGAAGCTTTCTTT
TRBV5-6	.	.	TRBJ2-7	CASKPQVQFHEQYF	TGTGCCAGCAAACCACAGGTCCAATTCCACGAGCAGTACTTC
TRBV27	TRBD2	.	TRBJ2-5	CASSMGLAAETQYF	TGTGCCAGCAGTATGGGACTAGCGGCGGAGACCCAGTACTTC
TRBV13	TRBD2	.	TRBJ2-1	CASSSTSGGPPYNEQFF	TGTGCCAGCAGCTCGACTAGCGGGGGGCCGCCTTACAATGAGCAGTTCTTC
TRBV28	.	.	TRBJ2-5	CASSLGRVIIGETQYF	TGTGCCAGCAGTTTAGGCAGGGTGATAATAGGGGAGACCCAGTACTTC
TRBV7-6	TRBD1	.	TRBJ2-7	CASSLGQYLREQYF	TGTGCCAGCAGCTTGGGACAGTACCTTCGTGAGCAGTACTTC
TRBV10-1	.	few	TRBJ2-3	CASSESGGPGDTQYF	TGCGCCAGCAGTGAGTCGGGGGGGCCGGGAGATACGCAGTATTTT
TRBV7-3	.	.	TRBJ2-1	CASSRDRNNEQFF	TGTGCCAGCAGCCGCGACAGAAACAATGAGCAGTTCTTC
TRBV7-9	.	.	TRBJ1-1	CASSLDTEAFF	TGTGCCAGCAGCTTAGATACTGAAGCTTTCTTT